Listed below are T cell receptor beta chains from one sample, sequenced in a study of PD-L1 blockade in urothelial cancer. Profiled with immunoSEQ multiplex PCR; TCRdb holds only in-frame clones, not every one. The sample shows about 45,000 clones, approximately 89% of them seen only once. Specimen: PBMCs, collected around atezolizumab (anti-PD-L1) treatment. The receptors come from a man at least 80 years old with urothelial cancer. CDR3s include the opening cysteine and the closing phenylalanine or tryptophan. The D gene is left open where the match is weak. The size of a clone is reported for some rows only, either as once, few or many, or as a class for expanded clones.

clone_size	d_call	v_call	j_call	cdr3_nt	cdr3_aa
-	-	TRBV4-3	TRBJ2-7	TGCGCCAGCAGCCAAGATACGGTCGCCTACGAGCAGTACTTC	CASSQDTVAYEQYF
-	-	TRBV2	TRBJ2-5	TGTGCCAGCAGTGAAGAGCGGAGTCCAGAGACCCAGTACTTC	CASSEERSPETQYF
few	-	TRBV2	TRBJ2-1	TGTGCCAGCAGTGCGAGTGAGGGAACCTACAATGAGCAGTTCTTC	CASSASEGTYNEQFF
-	-	TRBV27	TRBJ2-3	TGTGCCAGCAGTTCGGGGGAGGCCACAGATACGCAGTATTTT	CASSSGEATDTQYF
-	-	TRBV5-1	TRBJ2-1	TGCGCCAGCAGCTTGGATTCCGGTAACTACAATGAGCAGTTCTTC	CASSLDSGNYNEQFF
-	TRBD1	TRBV19	TRBJ1-1	TGTGCCAGTAGCCGGGACAGAGAAGGGCCTGAAGCTTTCTTT	CASSRDREGPEAFF
-	-	TRBV10-2	TRBJ1-3	TGCGCCAGCAGTGAGGGGCGATCTGGAAACACCATATATTTT	CASSEGRSGNTIYF
-	-	TRBV29-1	TRBJ2-3	TGCAGCGTTCAGTTGGGCGGGAACCCCACAGATACGCAGTATTTT	CSVQLGGNPTDTQYF
-	TRBD1	TRBV19	TRBJ2-7	TGTGCCAGTAGTATAACGACAGGGCCACTCTACGAGCAGTACTTC	CASSITTGPLYEQYF
-	TRBD1	TRBV2	TRBJ2-7	TGTGCCAGCAGTGAACAGGGGGAATCCTACGAGCAGTACTTC	CASSEQGESYEQYF
-	TRBD2	TRBV18	TRBJ2-1	TGTGCCAGCTCACCAACGATCGCGGGAGGCTCCTACAATGAGCAGTTCTTC	CASSPTIAGGSYNEQFF
-	-	TRBV11-3	TRBJ1-1	TGTGCCAGCAGCTTAGATCGCTATAAGCTAAACACTGAAGCTTTCTTT	CASSLDRYKLNTEAFF
-	-	TRBV11-2	TRBJ2-5	TGTGCCAGCAGCTTAGAGGAGCAAGAGACCCAGTACTTC	CASSLEEQETQYF
-	-	TRBV6-1	TRBJ2-3	TGTGCCAGCAGTGAACCAAGCCGGACTAGCACAGATACGCAGTATTTT	CASSEPSRTSTDTQYF
-	-	TRBV5-6	TRBJ1-1	TGTGCCAGCAGCCGGGGGTACGGGGGAATCGGCACTGAAGCTTTCTTT	CASSRGYGGIGTEAFF
-	-	TRBV11-2	TRBJ2-3	TGTGCCAGCAGCCGTACAGGGCTTCTCACAGATACGCAGTATTTT	CASSRTGLLTDTQYF
-	-	TRBV19	TRBJ2-5	TGTGCCTCGGGAGTTGAGACCCAGTACTTC	CASGVETQYF
-	TRBD1	TRBV13	TRBJ2-5	TGTGCCAGCACCTTGACGACAGGGCATCACGAGACCCAGTACTTC	CASTLTTGHHETQYF
-	TRBD2	TRBV5-1	TRBJ2-1	TGCGCCAGCAGCGGGGCCACGGGAGGAGGGGCTATTGATGAGCAGTTCTTC	CASSGATGGGAIDEQFF
-	-	TRBV27	TRBJ2-7	TGTGCCAGCAGTTTAAACTGGGCGTCCTACGAGCAGTACTTC	CASSLNWASYEQYF
-	-	TRBV5-3	TRBJ2-7	TGTGCCAGAAGCTTGTCCCGGGGTCCCTACGAGCAGTACTTC	CARSLSRGPYEQYF
-	-	TRBV6-6	TRBJ1-1	TGTGCCAGCACTCTCCAGGGAGGCACTGAAGCTTTCTTT	CASTLQGGTEAFF
once	TRBD1	TRBV28	TRBJ1-2	TGTGCCAGCAGTGGAAGAGACAGGGTGAGCGGCTACACCTTC	CASSGRDRVSGYTF
-	TRBD2	TRBV7-2	TRBJ2-3	TGTGCCAGCAGCTTGGATAGCGGGAAGCCCACAGATACGCAGTATTTT	CASSLDSGKPTDTQYF
-	TRBD2	TRBV7-2	TRBJ2-1	TGTGCCAGCAGACGGGGGACTAGCGGGACCTACAATGAGCAGTTCTTC	CASRRGTSGTYNEQFF
-	TRBD2	TRBV30	TRBJ2-3	TGTGCCTGGAGTGTAGTTAGCGGGAGTACAGATACGCAGTATTTT	CAWSVVSGSTDTQYF
-	-	TRBV7-7	TRBJ2-2	TGTGCCAGCAGTTCCTCCAGTATTTCCGACGGGGAGCTGTTTTTT	CASSSSSISDGELFF
-	-	TRBV28	TRBJ2-2	TGTGCCAGCAGTGCCGGAGCGAACACCGGGGAGCTGTTTTTT	CASSAGANTGELFF
-	-	TRBV7-6	TRBJ2-7	TGTGCCAGCAGCCCTGGACACTCAACGAGCTCCTACGAGCAGTACTTC	CASSPGHSTSSYEQYF
-	TRBD1	TRBV10-3	TRBJ2-2	TGTGCCATCAATCCAACAGGGGGCACGAACACCGGGGAGCTGTTTTTT	CAINPTGGTNTGELFF
-	TRBD2	TRBV9	TRBJ2-7	TGTGCCAGCAGAGCTACTAGCGGGAGTGCCACCTACGAGCAGTACTTC	CASRATSGSATYEQYF
-	-	TRBV19	TRBJ1-1	TGTGCCAGTAGTTCGCGAATACCACCGAACACTGAAGCTTTCTTT	CASSSRIPPNTEAFF
-	TRBD1	TRBV18	TRBJ1-1	TGTGCCAGCTCACCATCGGGACAGGGGGCGAACACTGAAGCTTTCTTT	CASSPSGQGANTEAFF
-	-	TRBV30	TRBJ2-1	TGTGCCTGGAGTGTAAACAGGAAGTACAATGAGCAGTTCTTC	CAWSVNRKYNEQFF
-	-	TRBV27	TRBJ1-4	TGTGCCAGCAGTCTTACAACTAATGAAAAACTGTTTTTT	CASSLTTNEKLFF
-	TRBD2	TRBV19	TRBJ2-7	TGTGCCAGTAGTACCAAGCGGGGGCCCTACGAGCAGTACTTC	CASSTKRGPYEQYF
-	-	TRBV7-9	TRBJ1-2	TGTGCCAGCAGCTTAGGTGCAGGGAATAACTATGGCTACACCTTC	CASSLGAGNNYGYTF
-	TRBD2	TRBV5-1	TRBJ2-1	TGCGCCAGCAGCCAGCGGGAGGGAGGAGGGAAGGAGCAGTTCTTC	CASSQREGGGKEQFF
-	TRBD1	TRBV13	TRBJ1-1	TGTGCCAGCAGTCTCAGGGGGTTGTACGCTGAAGCTTTCTTT	CASSLRGLYAEAFF
-	-	TRBV4-3	TRBJ1-4	TGCGCCAGCAGCCCCAGCCCGGTGACGGTCGGGGAACTGTTTTTT	CASSPSPVTVGELFF
once	TRBD1	TRBV14	TRBJ1-2	TGTGCCAGCAGCCTGGGCGTGCGGACAGGGGGAGATGGCTACACCTTC	CASSLGVRTGGDGYTF